The source of this T cell receptor beta chain is a study of shared clonotypes between healthy human individuals. Trimming removed 0 bases from V and 4 bases from J, with 7 bases in between. This CDR3 comprises 14 residues. Germline V gene sequence: CDR1 SGHVS, CDR2 FQNEAQ. Each subset's genomic DNA was split evenly across several immunoSEQ plates. Per the authors' pipeline: ImmunoSEQ only sent back junction sequences with no quality scores, so filtering was done differently. TCRdb's copy holds only in-frame clones and misses some; the assay was immunoSEQ multiplex PCR. V and J calls and clone size are those listed in that table; D and trimming were worked out from the DNA. The sample contains about 2.4 million clones, approximately 94% of which appear only once.

The sequencing sample was made of naive CD4+ T cells from PBMCs. Subset noted: CD45RA+ positively selected. The genes are TRBV7-8 and TRBJ1-3; D gene ambiguous. The sequence derives from a man younger than 35 in good health. Some clones in this sample may be carry-over from other donors' samples. CDR3 in amino acids: CASSLASGGNTIYF. CDR3 in DNA: TGTGCCAGCAGCTTAGCATCCGGAGGAAACACCATATATTTT.